This TCR beta chain was obtained from a study of blood T cell repertoires in COVID-19. About the study: COVID-19 samples, acute and convalescent, were from the United States, Italy and Spain. Sources were T cells, B-cell-depleted T cells, or PBMCs; the material itself was cDNA or gDNA.

Trimming at V came to 5 bases and at J to 6 bases, leaving 13 bases not matched to a gene. The germline gives CDR1 SGHTA, CDR2 FQGNSA. CDR3 length: 16 amino acids. Enrolled during active infection, Seattle patients were then followed longitudinally. Profiled with immunoSEQ multiplex PCR; TCRdb holds only in-frame clones, not every one. The sample holds just over 350,000 clones, 75% to 90% seen once. The chain carries TRBV7-2 and TRBJ1-1; 9 bases fit TRBD1. Specimen: peripheral blood. The clonotype comes from a woman aged 55-70 years with COVID-19, enrolled during active disease. CDR3: CASSPGTGRVIAEAFF. CDR3 bases: TGTGCCAGCAGCCCCGGGACAGGGAGGGTAATCGCTGAAGCTTTCTTT.